One and the same sample provided the 2 T cell receptor beta chains below, sequenced in a study of OX40 agonist ivuxolimab in advanced cancers. The repertoire was sequenced with immunoSEQ multiplex PCR; TCRdb's copy has only in-frame clones and lacks some. The sample holds some 37,000 clones, more than 75% seen once. Here the sequenced sample was CD4+ or CD8+ T cells sorted from blood, taken in a trial of the OX40 agonist ivuxolimab. Receptor source: an adult with an advanced solid tumor such as melanoma, head and neck, liver or kidney cancer.

The rearrangement uses TRBV5-4 and TRBJ2-7; D possibly corresponds to TRBD2 (6 bases). V was trimmed by 1 base and J by 7 bases, leaving 12 bases between them. The CDR3 has 13 residues. CDR1 is SGHNT and CDR2 is YYREEE in the germline V gene (reference sequence). The CDR3 here is CASSLSGVREQYF. For the CDR3, the DNA is TGTGCCAGCAGCTTGTCGGGGGTCCGGGAGCAGTACTTC.

The sample holds a few counts of this clone. This CDR3 reads CASSPTGVNTEAFF. CDR3 sequence (DNA): TGTGCCAGCAGCCCCACTGGAGTGAACACTGAAGCTTTCTTT. J is TRBJ1-1 and V is TRBV6-5; D gene ambiguous. This CDR3 contains 14 residues. V was cut by 6 bases and J by 0 bases, with 11 bases left in between. Germline V CDR1 and CDR2: MNHEY, SVGAGI.